The 30 T cell receptor beta chains below all came from one sample that was sequenced in a study of shared clonotypes between healthy human individuals. Sequencing used immunoSEQ multiplex PCR; TCRdb keeps in-frame clones, though not all of them. Altogether 2.5 million or so clones are present, approximately 94% being singletons, with the ten largest covering more than 0.12%. Sample: naive CD4+ T cells sorted from blood. Regarding subset: CD45RA+ positively selected. These receptors came from a man younger than 35 in good health.

The genes are TRBV6-1 and TRBJ2-4; tentative D call: TRBD2 (6 bases). With 10 bases removed from V and 2 bases from J, the gap between germline ends came to 12 bases. Per germline, CDR1 MNHNS and CDR2 SASEGT. The CDR3 is 13 residues long. The CDR3 DNA reads TGTGCCATCGCCGGGGACTCCAAAAACATTCAGTACTTC. Protein: CAIAGDSKNIQYF.

This clone was recorded once. The rearrangement uses TRBV18 and TRBJ2-7; the match to TRBD1 covers 10 bases. Germline CDR1 and CDR2: KGHSH and LQKENI. V trimming: 3 bases; J trimming: 7 bases; junction bases outside the gene matches: 3. The CDR3 spans 13 residues. CDR3 DNA: TGTGCCAGCTCACCCGGGACAGGGGAGGAGCAGTACTTC. Translation: CASSPGTGEEQYF.

The chain carries TRBV7-8 and TRBJ2-5; D call uncertain. The CDR3 totals 15 residues. Germline V lookup: CDR1 SGHVS, CDR2 FQNEAQ. Deletions cut 4 bases from V and 1 base from J, with 13 bases between. In DNA, the CDR3 is TGTGCCAGCAGCTACATGGCGGAATTCCAAGAGACCCAGTACTTC. Protein product: CASSYMAEFQETQYF.

This CDR3 is CASSSGGTSDIYEQYF. CDR3 bases: TGTGCCAGCAGCTCGGGTGGGACTAGCGATATCTACGAGCAGTACTTC. The chain joins TRBV7-9 to TRBJ2-7; 10 positions agree with TRBD2. The CDR3 runs 16 residues. CDR1 SEHNR and CDR2 FQNEAQ come from the germline V gene (reference sequence). The V and J ends lost 4 bases and 3 bases, in that order; junction bases with no gene match: 9.

As for this clone: Other DNA sequences from this sample encode an identical CDR3 as well. The V call is TRBV18, the J call TRBJ2-1, with TRBD1 identical over 9 bases. Germline V lookup: CDR1 KGHSH, CDR2 LQKENI. The CDR3 has 14 amino acids. V lost 1 base, J lost 5 bases, and 0 bases stayed unmatched. The CDR3 spells CASSPRTGDNEQFF. The CDR3 DNA is TGTGCCAGCTCACCACGGACAGGGGACAATGAGCAGTTCTTC.

The V gene is TRBV29-1, the J gene TRBJ2-3; TRBD2 agrees at 7 bases. The CDR3 contains 13 residues. Looked up from germline, CDR1 is SQVTM and CDR2 is ANQGSEA. Trimming cost V 5 bases and J 4 bases; bases outside gene matches: 6. CDR3: CSVPGDYPDTQYF. CDR3 sequence (DNA): TGCAGCGTTCCCGGGGACTACCCAGATACGCAGTATTTT.

This rearrangement joins TRBV28 to TRBJ2-2, with D possibly TRBD1 on 6 matching bases. The CDR3 is made up of 14 amino acids. Per germline, CDR1 MDHEN and CDR2 SYDVKM. Trimming left V 4 bases short and J 1 base short, with 7 bases between. CDR3 nucleotides: TGTGCCAGCAGTTCACAGGGGAACACCGGGGAGCTGTTTTTT. Translation gives CASSSQGNTGELFF.

The chain is built from TRBV4-1 and TRBJ1-1; no clear D. Trimming took 4 bases from V and 4 from J, leaving 16 bases between them. CDR1 is MGHRA and CDR2 is YSYEKL in the germline V gene. The CDR3 contains 15 residues. The CDR3 here is CASSLPLAGRTEAFF. As DNA, the CDR3 is TGCGCCAGCAGCCTCCCGTTGGCCGGGCGCACTGAAGCTTTCTTT.

The gene calls are TRBV28 and TRBJ2-7; tentative D call: TRBD1 (6 bases). The germline V and J ends were trimmed by 3 bases and 2 bases, with 11 bases remaining between them. The CDR3 spans 14 residues. Germline lookup yields CDR1 MDHEN and CDR2 SYDVKM. CDR3 in amino acids: CASSFPTGTYEQYF. CDR3 DNA: TGTGCCAGCAGTTTCCCGACAGGTACCTACGAGCAGTACTTC.

The V call is TRBV6-6, the J call TRBJ2-1; 7 nucleotides match TRBD2. Germline loops: CDR1 MNHNY, CDR2 SVGAGI (reference sequence). J lost 2 bases, V lost 5 bases, and 6 bases had no gene match. The CDR3 loop spans 15 amino acids. The CDR3 protein is CASSTGGAAYNEQFF. The CDR3 DNA is TGTGCCAGCAGTACGGGGGGAGCCGCCTACAATGAGCAGTTCTTC.

The chain couples TRBV7-2 to TRBJ1-6; no reliable D call. The ends were cut back, 1 base at V and 7 bases at J, with 5 bases in the middle. Germline lookup yields CDR1 SGHTA and CDR2 FQGNSA. The CDR3 runs 13 residues. CDR3: CASSLGANSPLHF. In nucleotides, the CDR3 is TGTGCCAGCAGCTTAGGTGCCAATTCACCCCTCCACTTT.

The chain couples TRBV5-1 to TRBJ2-4; TRBD2 matches at 7 bases. The V and J ends lost 3 bases and 8 bases, in that order; junction bases with no gene match: 11. Germline-derived CDR1 and CDR2 are SGHRS and YFSETQ. The CDR3 has 15 residues. This chain's CDR3 is CASSWVLGEGDIQYF. In DNA, the CDR3 is TGCGCCAGCAGCTGGGTTTTAGGGGAGGGAGACATTCAGTACTTC.

This clone was found once. The rearrangement links TRBV5-4 to TRBJ2-7, with D perhaps TRBD2 (6 bases). V was cut by 6 bases and J by 2 bases, with 18 bases left in between. Germline CDR1 is SGHNT and CDR2 is YYREEE (reference sequence). The CDR3 covers 15 residues. Here the CDR3 reads CASTWGGEKPYEQYF. The CDR3 DNA sequence: TGTGCCAGCACTTGGGGCGGGGAGAAACCCTACGAGCAGTACTTC.

This chain joins TRBV6-5 and TRBJ2-1, with 12 bases that match TRBD2. The V gene's germline CDR1 is MNHEY and CDR2 SVGAGI. V dropped 6 bases and J dropped 10; count of bases not matched to a gene: 7. The CDR3 is 14 residues long. For the CDR3, the DNA is TGTGCCAGCAGCCCCGGACTAGCGGGACTCGAGCAGTTCTTC. Translated: CASSPGLAGLEQFF.

The rearrangement links TRBV10-3 to TRBJ1-2, with D possibly being TRBD1 (5 bases). The V and J ends lost 6 bases and 4 bases respectively, with 12 bases between them. The CDR3 is made up of 13 amino acids. From germline, CDR1 is ENHRY and CDR2 SYGVKD. The CDR3 DNA reads TGTGCCATCAGCCTGGGGCCCGGCTATGGCTACACCTTC. It translates to CAISLGPGYGYTF.

As to this clone: Other DNA sequences in this specimen translate into the identical CDR3. The V gene is TRBV29-1, the J gene TRBJ2-7; perhaps TRBD1 as D (5 bases). Germline CDR1 and CDR2: SQVTM and ANQGSEA. Trimming shortened V by 6 bases and J by 3 bases, and 15 bases separated the two germline ends. The CDR3 contains 13 residues. The CDR3 coding sequence is TGCAGCGTGGGGCAGGGAAGGAGCTACGAGCAGTACTTC. Its protein is CSVGQGRSYEQYF.

The chain couples TRBV2 to TRBJ2-7; 8 bases map to TRBD2. J gave up 9 bases and V 4 bases, and 11 bases lay outside the gene matches. From germline, CDR1 is SNHLY and CDR2 FYNNEI. This CDR3 comprises 14 residues. For the CDR3, the DNA is TGTGCCAGCAGTGGAGCGGCGGGAGGACTTCGGCAGTACTTC. Protein product: CASSGAAGGLRQYF.

This sequence joins TRBV10-3 and TRBJ2-1; D is perhaps TRBD2 (5 bases). This CDR3 region has 15 residues. V lost 0 bases, J lost 7 bases, and 13 bases lay in between. In germline, CDR1 is ENHRY, CDR2 SYGVKD. The chain's CDR3 is CAISESTAGPNEQFF. The CDR3 bases are TGTGCCATCAGTGAGTCGACGGCGGGCCCGAATGAGCAGTTCTTC.

V gene TRBV6-6 combines with J gene TRBJ2-3; TRBD2 might be the D (11 bases). Trimming shortened V by 8 bases and J by 6 bases, and 24 bases separated the two germline ends. The CDR3 length is 16 residues. Germline V CDR1 and CDR2: MNHNY, SVGAGI (reference sequence). The CDR3, as DNA: TGTGCCAGCGGGACAGGGGCAATAGCGGGAGGGGATACGCAGTATTTT. Encoded protein: CASGTGAIAGGDTQYF.

The chain employs TRBV25-1 and TRBJ2-7; 11 bases align to TRBD1. The V and J ends lost 6 bases and 1 base, in that order; junction bases with no gene match: 2. The CDR3 is 14 amino acids. Germline V gene sequence: CDR1 MGHDK, CDR2 SYGVNS. CDR3 coding DNA: TGTGCCAGCAGGGGGGACAGGGGGTCCTACGAGCAGTACTTC. Amino acid sequence: CASRGDRGSYEQYF.

J is TRBJ1-5 and V is TRBV2; the D is unclear. Germline V lookup: CDR1 SNHLY, CDR2 FYNNEI. Trimming pared 7 bases from V and 3 bases from J, leaving 13 bases between. CDR3 length: 14 amino acids. CDR3 loop: CASKLQETNQPQHF. CDR3 sequence (DNA): TGTGCCAGCAAACTTCAGGAAACCAATCAGCCCCAGCATTTT.

V usage is TRBV2 and J usage is TRBJ1-2; no definite D call. Germline V gene lookup returns CDR1 SNHLY and CDR2 FYNNEI. V was cut by 5 bases and J by 4 bases, with 11 bases left in between. The CDR3 totals 13 residues. CDR3 in amino acids: CASSPQILYGYTF. The CDR3 DNA is TGTGCCAGCAGTCCCCAGATTCTCTATGGCTACACCTTC.

V usage is TRBV10-3 and J usage is TRBJ2-1, with 11 bases lining up with TRBD2. The CDR3 sequence is 15 residues long. Germline V gene lookup returns CDR1 ENHRY and CDR2 SYGVKD. V was pared by 6 bases and J by 8 bases, with 9 bases of the junction left unmatched. For the CDR3, the DNA is TGTGCCATCAGCTTAGCGGGAGGGGCCTCCGATGAGCAGTTCTTC. Translated: CAISLAGGASDEQFF.

This clone was seen only a few times. The gene calls are TRBV10-3 and TRBJ1-6; 9 nucleotides line up with TRBD1. V trimming: 7 bases; J trimming: 10 bases; junction bases outside the gene matches: 5. CDR1 is ENHRY and CDR2 is SYGVKD in the germline V gene. This CDR3 is built from 13 residues. The CDR3 nucleotides are TGTGCCATCACCCGGGACAGGGAGTCACCCCTCCACTTT. It yields the protein CAITRDRESPLHF.

This chain connects TRBV7-9 to TRBJ2-5; a possible D gene is TRBD2 (7 bases). Germline CDR1 reads SEHNR; CDR2 reads FQNEAQ (reference sequence). CDR3 length equals 13 residues. V lost 7 bases to trimming and J lost 1 base, with 10 bases between them. CDR3 nucleotide sequence: TGTGCCAGCACCCGGGGGGCCCAAGAGACCCAGTACTTC. This encodes CASTRGAQETQYF.

Of note for this clone: At the DNA level, this CDR3 is encoded by other sequences in the same sample as well. V gene TRBV7-2 combines with J gene TRBJ2-3; perhaps TRBD2 as D (5 bases). CDR3 length: 15 residues. Between the trimmed V and J ends, which lost 5 bases and 3 bases, there was a span of 15 bases. CDR1 and CDR2 from the germline V gene are SGHTA and FQGNSA. CDR3 sequence: CASSPTSRGTDTQYF. The CDR3 DNA is TGTGCCAGCAGCCCCACCTCGCGAGGGACAGATACGCAGTATTTT.

The CDR3 sequence: CASSLAADGINSEAFF. DNA of the CDR3: TGCGCCAGCAGCTTGGCCGCGGACGGAATTAACTCTGAAGCTTTCTTT. The chain uses TRBV5-1 and TRBJ1-1; D is ambiguous. V lost 0 bases and J 6 bases, leaving 18 bases between the germline ends. This CDR3 comprises 16 residues. From germline, CDR1 is SGHRS and CDR2 YFSETQ.

This chain links TRBV7-2 with TRBJ1-1; D is undetermined. Germline V gene sequence: CDR1 SGHTA, CDR2 FQGNSA. Trimming shortened V by 2 bases and J by 7 bases, and 5 bases separated the two germline ends. This CDR3 comprises 11 residues. The CDR3 coding sequence is TGTGCCAGCAGCTTAAGCTTTGAAGCTTTCTTT. Translated, it gives CASSLSFEAFF.

The gene calls are TRBV11-2 and TRBJ2-6; D unclear. CDR1 SGHAT and CDR2 FQNNGV come from the germline V gene. The CDR3 runs to 15 residues. V lost 4 bases to trimming and J lost 0 bases, with 7 bases between them. DNA for the CDR3: TGTGCCAGCAGCTATCTACTCTCTGGGGCCAACGTCCTGACTTTC. Its protein product is CASSYLLSGANVLTF.

The chain carries TRBV19 and TRBJ2-2; D remains ambiguous. The CDR3 consists of 13 residues. The germline V gene encodes CDR1 LNHDA and CDR2 SQIVND (reference sequence). Trimming left V 4 bases short and J 9 bases short, with 12 bases between. CDR3 sequence: CASSTALTRELFF. The CDR3 DNA reads as TGTGCCAGTAGTACGGCGCTTACCAGGGAGCTGTTTTTT.